Listed below are T cell receptor beta chains from one sample, sequenced in a study of T cell responses to AZD1222 COVID-19 vaccine. Clones were read by immunoSEQ multiplex PCR, and TCRdb kept only the in-frame ones, dropping some. The table includes 130,000 or so clones, approximately 90% detected once. The sequences come from peripheral blood, collected 28 days after the second AZD1222 dose. The receptors derive from an adult who received the AZD1222 COVID-19 vaccine. Each CDR3 is given with its conserved first and last residue. The D gene is left open where the match is weak. The size entry is marked missing in some rows and otherwise reads once, few, many or a size class.

V gene: TRBV6-1; J gene: TRBJ1-1; clone size: NA; D gene: NA; CDR3 DNA: TGTGCCAGCAGTGATTACTCCAAAGATGGGGAAGCTTTCTTT; CDR3 protein: CASSDYSKDGEAFF
V gene: TRBV19; J gene: TRBJ1-2; clone size: once; D gene: NA; CDR3 DNA: TGTGCCAGTAGTTGGGGGCGCACCTATGGCTACACCTTC; CDR3 protein: CASSWGRTYGYTF
V gene: TRBV18; J gene: TRBJ1-2; clone size: few; D gene: NA; CDR3 DNA: TGTGCCAGCTCACCACTTGCCGTGAAAAATAACTATGGCTACACCTTC; CDR3 protein: CASSPLAVKNNYGYTF
V gene: TRBV14; J gene: TRBJ1-3; clone size: NA; D gene: NA; CDR3 DNA: TGTGCCAGCAGCCAGGACCCGTCTGGAAACACCATATATTTT; CDR3 protein: CASSQDPSGNTIYF
V gene: TRBV18; J gene: TRBJ1-1; clone size: once; D gene: NA; CDR3 DNA: TGTGCCAGCTCACCAGCTCGGGAGAGGAACACTGAAGCTTTCTTT; CDR3 protein: CASSPARERNTEAFF
V gene: TRBV18; J gene: TRBJ2-7; clone size: NA; D gene: TRBD1; CDR3 DNA: TGTGCCAGCTCACCGGGACAGTCCTACGAGCAGTACTTC; CDR3 protein: CASSPGQSYEQYF
V gene: TRBV9; J gene: TRBJ2-2; clone size: NA; D gene: TRBD1; CDR3 DNA: TGTGCCAGCAGCGAGCAGGGGGCTGACGGGGAGCTGTTTTTT; CDR3 protein: CASSEQGADGELFF
V gene: TRBV5-1; J gene: TRBJ2-1; clone size: NA; D gene: NA; CDR3 DNA: TGCGCCAGCAGCTTGGATCGTCCTGAGCAGTTCTTC; CDR3 protein: CASSLDRPEQFF
V gene: TRBV7-9; J gene: TRBJ1-2; clone size: NA; D gene: NA; CDR3 DNA: TGTGCCAGCAGCTTAACTTCAGGTCGTGTTGGCTACACCTTC; CDR3 protein: CASSLTSGRVGYTF
V gene: TRBV29-1; J gene: TRBJ1-1; clone size: NA; D gene: NA; CDR3 DNA: TGCAGCGTTGCCAGGGGATACAACACTGAAGCTTTCTTT; CDR3 protein: CSVARGYNTEAFF
V gene: TRBV4-3; J gene: TRBJ2-3; clone size: NA; D gene: NA; CDR3 DNA: TGCGCCAGCAGCCAAGTAGGAGCGGAGGTCAGTGATACGCAGTATTTT; CDR3 protein: CASSQVGAEVSDTQYF
V gene: TRBV6-1; J gene: TRBJ1-1; clone size: NA; D gene: NA; CDR3 DNA: TGTGCCAGCAGTGATCTCCGGACAGTCAACACTGAAGCTTTCTTT; CDR3 protein: CASSDLRTVNTEAFF
V gene: TRBV2; J gene: TRBJ2-1; clone size: once; D gene: TRBD2; CDR3 DNA: TGTGCCAGCAGGCCGGGACTAGCGGGGAGGGGTGAGCAGTTCTTC; CDR3 protein: CASRPGLAGRGEQFF
V gene: TRBV3-1/TRBV3-2; J gene: TRBJ1-5; clone size: NA; D gene: NA; CDR3 DNA: TGTGCCAGCAGCCTCGGGGGGAAGTGGAACGGCAATCAGCCCCAGCATTTT; CDR3 protein: CASSLGGKWNGNQPQHF
V gene: TRBV11-3; J gene: TRBJ1-3; clone size: once; D gene: NA; CDR3 DNA: TGTGCCAGCAGCTGGGGGGACGGCAACTCTGGAAACACCATATATTTT; CDR3 protein: CASSWGDGNSGNTIYF
V gene: TRBV30; J gene: TRBJ1-5; clone size: NA; D gene: NA; CDR3 DNA: TGTGCCTGGAGTGTACAGGGTTCGTGGGTCGGTGATCCCCAGCATTTT; CDR3 protein: CAWSVQGSWVGDPQHF
V gene: TRBV6-5; J gene: TRBJ2-7; clone size: NA; D gene: TRBD1; CDR3 DNA: TGTGCCAGCAGTTCCCACGGACAGGGGGGGGACGAGCAGTACTTC; CDR3 protein: CASSSHGQGGDEQYF
V gene: TRBV12-3/TRBV12-4; J gene: TRBJ1-5; clone size: NA; D gene: NA; CDR3 DNA: TGTGCCAGCAGCCCAGGCAATCAGCCCCAGCATTTT; CDR3 protein: CASSPGNQPQHF
V gene: TRBV5-1; J gene: TRBJ1-1; clone size: few; D gene: NA; CDR3 DNA: TGCGCCAGCAGCTCAGCGGGACGGATTGAATCTTTCTTT; CDR3 protein: CASSSAGRIESFF
V gene: TRBV7-8; J gene: TRBJ1-5; clone size: NA; D gene: NA; CDR3 DNA: TGTGCCAGCAGCCGACGGGAGGGACAGCCCCAGCATTTT; CDR3 protein: CASSRREGQPQHF
V gene: TRBV19; J gene: TRBJ2-5; clone size: NA; D gene: NA; CDR3 DNA: TGTGCCAGTAGTCCCGACGGGGAGACCCAGTACTTC; CDR3 protein: CASSPDGETQYF
V gene: TRBV5-5; J gene: TRBJ1-5; clone size: once; D gene: NA; CDR3 DNA: TGTGCCAGCAGCTTGGCAGGGGTAGGGAGCAATCAGCCCCAGCATTTT; CDR3 protein: CASSLAGVGSNQPQHF
V gene: TRBV9; J gene: TRBJ2-5; clone size: NA; D gene: NA; CDR3 DNA: TGTGCCAGCAGCGTAGGGGCGGTACAAGAGACCCAGTACTTC; CDR3 protein: CASSVGAVQETQYF
V gene: TRBV14; J gene: TRBJ1-1; clone size: NA; D gene: NA; CDR3 DNA: TGTGCCAGCAGCCAAGAGTTGGGCACTGAAGCTTTCTTT; CDR3 protein: CASSQELGTEAFF
V gene: TRBV5-1; J gene: TRBJ2-5; clone size: NA; D gene: NA; CDR3 DNA: TGCGCCAGCAGCAACGTACCCCAAGAGACCCAGTACTTC; CDR3 protein: CASSNVPQETQYF
V gene: TRBV9; J gene: TRBJ1-3; clone size: NA; D gene: NA; CDR3 DNA: TGTGCCAGCAGCGGATCCCCGGTCGCCTCTGGAAACACCATATATTTT; CDR3 protein: CASSGSPVASGNTIYF
V gene: TRBV19; J gene: TRBJ1-4; clone size: NA; D gene: TRBD1; CDR3 DNA: TGTGCCAGTGCCCGGGACAGGAATAATGAAAAACTGTTTTTT; CDR3 protein: CASARDRNNEKLFF
V gene: TRBV18; J gene: TRBJ1-5; clone size: NA; D gene: TRBD1; CDR3 DNA: TGTGCCAGCTCACCCCCTGGGACAGGGACGGATCAGCCCCAGCATTTT; CDR3 protein: CASSPPGTGTDQPQHF
V gene: TRBV4-3; J gene: TRBJ2-2; clone size: NA; D gene: TRBD1; CDR3 DNA: TGCGCCAGCAGCCAGAGGAGAGGGGGCCCCGGGGAGCTGTTTTTT; CDR3 protein: CASSQRRGGPGELFF
V gene: TRBV24-1; J gene: TRBJ2-7; clone size: NA; D gene: TRBD1; CDR3 DNA: TGTGCCACCAGTGGTGGACAGGGGCCCCTGTTTCTCTACGAGCAGTACTTC; CDR3 protein: CATSGGQGPLFLYEQYF
V gene: TRBV14; J gene: TRBJ1-1; clone size: NA; D gene: TRBD1; CDR3 DNA: TGTGCCAGCAGCAGGATGACAGGGGTCGGAGCTTTCTTT; CDR3 protein: CASSRMTGVGAFF
V gene: TRBV11-2; J gene: TRBJ2-3; clone size: NA; D gene: TRBD2; CDR3 DNA: TGTGCCAGCAGAAGACTAGCGGGGGGATCCACAGATACGCAGTATTTT; CDR3 protein: CASRRLAGGSTDTQYF
V gene: TRBV5-4; J gene: TRBJ2-1; clone size: NA; D gene: TRBD2; CDR3 DNA: TGTGCCAGCCGCCTATTAAGCGGGGGGGTGAATGAGCAGTTCTTC; CDR3 protein: CASRLLSGGVNEQFF
V gene: TRBV6-5; J gene: TRBJ2-7; clone size: NA; D gene: NA; CDR3 DNA: TGTGCCAGCAGTTACCAGCAGGAGGGCGAGCAGTACTTC; CDR3 protein: CASSYQQEGEQYF
V gene: TRBV12-2; J gene: TRBJ2-2; clone size: once; D gene: NA; CDR3 DNA: TGTGCAAGTCGCTTAGTTTCCAGGGCGAACACCGGGGAGCTGTTTTTT; CDR3 protein: CASRLVSRANTGELFF
V gene: TRBV15; J gene: TRBJ2-1; clone size: NA; D gene: NA; CDR3 DNA: TGTGCCACCAGCAGTGGGGAGGCGGGGGCGGATGAGCAGTTCTTC; CDR3 protein: CATSSGEAGADEQFF
V gene: TRBV6-5; J gene: TRBJ1-5; clone size: NA; D gene: NA; CDR3 DNA: TGTGCCAGCAGCAGGTGGAGGGATCAGCCCCAGCATTTT; CDR3 protein: CASSRWRDQPQHF
V gene: TRBV3-1/TRBV3-2; J gene: TRBJ1-5; clone size: NA; D gene: TRBD1; CDR3 DNA: TGTGCCAGCAGCGGCCGGGACAGGGAAAATCAGCCCCAGCATTTT; CDR3 protein: CASSGRDRENQPQHF
V gene: TRBV19; J gene: TRBJ1-2; clone size: NA; D gene: NA; CDR3 DNA: TGTGCCAGTAGTAACAGGGAAGGGTATGGCTACACCTTC; CDR3 protein: CASSNREGYGYTF
V gene: TRBV15; J gene: TRBJ1-1; clone size: NA; D gene: NA; CDR3 DNA: TGTGCCACCAGCAGAGGTTTAGGAAGGACTGAAGCTTTCTTT; CDR3 protein: CATSRGLGRTEAFF
V gene: TRBV5-1; J gene: TRBJ1-1; clone size: NA; D gene: TRBD1; CDR3 DNA: TGCGCCAGCAGCTCAATCCGGGACAGCGCGAACACTGAAGCTTTCTTT; CDR3 protein: CASSSIRDSANTEAFF
V gene: TRBV6-6; J gene: TRBJ1-5; clone size: NA; D gene: NA; CDR3 DNA: TGTGCCAGCCTTTGGGGTGATTGGGATCAGCCCCAGCATTTT; CDR3 protein: CASLWGDWDQPQHF
V gene: TRBV11-3; J gene: TRBJ1-1; clone size: NA; D gene: TRBD1; CDR3 DNA: TGTGCCAGCAGCCTAGCACAGGGGACGTCGCGCGCTTTCTTT; CDR3 protein: CASSLAQGTSRAFF
V gene: TRBV27; J gene: TRBJ1-3; clone size: NA; D gene: NA; CDR3 DNA: TGTGCCAGCAGTCCTGGGGCAGCTTCGTTCTCTGGAAACACCATATATTTT; CDR3 protein: CASSPGAASFSGNTIYF
V gene: TRBV6-1; J gene: TRBJ2-7; clone size: few; D gene: NA; CDR3 DNA: TGTGCCAGCAGTGAATGGGGGGACACCTCCTACGAGCAGTACTTC; CDR3 protein: CASSEWGDTSYEQYF
V gene: TRBV4-1; J gene: TRBJ2-7; clone size: NA; D gene: NA; CDR3 DNA: TGCGCCAGCAGCCAAGTTCAGGGTCCCTCCTACGAGCAGTACTTC; CDR3 protein: CASSQVQGPSYEQYF
V gene: TRBV5-1; J gene: TRBJ2-7; clone size: NA; D gene: TRBD1; CDR3 DNA: TGCGCCAGCAGCTCCTGGACAGGGCGAGATTACGAGCAGTACTTC; CDR3 protein: CASSSWTGRDYEQYF
V gene: TRBV7-2; J gene: TRBJ1-1; clone size: NA; D gene: TRBD1; CDR3 DNA: TGTGCCAGCAGTCGGGGACAGGGACGGAACACTGAAGCTTTCTTT; CDR3 protein: CASSRGQGRNTEAFF
V gene: TRBV27; J gene: TRBJ2-6; clone size: NA; D gene: NA; CDR3 DNA: TGTGCCAGCAGTTTAGCCTCTGGGGCCAACGTCCTGACTTTC; CDR3 protein: CASSLASGANVLTF
V gene: TRBV2; J gene: TRBJ2-5; clone size: NA; D gene: NA; CDR3 DNA: TGTGCCAGCAGAGCCGGGACGAACCATCAAGAGACCCAGTACTTC; CDR3 protein: CASRAGTNHQETQYF
V gene: TRBV28; J gene: TRBJ1-6; clone size: NA; D gene: NA; CDR3 DNA: TGTGCCAGCAGAGACAGCTCCTATAATTCACCCCTCCACTTT; CDR3 protein: CASRDSSYNSPLHF
V gene: TRBV7-9; J gene: TRBJ1-2; clone size: NA; D gene: NA; CDR3 DNA: TGTGCCAGCAGCTTAGGCAACATGCCGTATGGCTACACCTTC; CDR3 protein: CASSLGNMPYGYTF
V gene: TRBV28; J gene: TRBJ1-6; clone size: NA; D gene: NA; CDR3 DNA: TGTGCCAGCAGGGGGGAGGAGCTACGTCTTTCACCCCTCCACTTT; CDR3 protein: CASRGEELRLSPLHF